This record covers a single TCR beta chain. TCRdb's copy holds only in-frame clones and misses some; the assay was immunoSEQ multiplex PCR. The sample carries approximately 130,000 clones, around 83% recorded once. The data originate from a study of blood T cell repertoires in COVID-19. This CDR3 is 14 amino acids long. The V end was cut by 7 bases, the J end by 2 bases, with 13 bases between. Germline V gene sequence: CDR1 SGHRS, CDR2 YFSETQ. The specimen sequenced was PBMCs or T cells enriched from blood (not recorded which). The TCR originated in a man between 25 and 39 years old who had recovered from COVID-19. The rearrangement uses TRBV5-1 and TRBJ2-1; D perhaps matches TRBD2 (6 bases). The CDR3 reads CASRAGMTYNEQFF. CDR3 DNA sequence: TGCGCCAGCCGGGCGGGGATGACCTACAATGAGCAGTTCTTC.